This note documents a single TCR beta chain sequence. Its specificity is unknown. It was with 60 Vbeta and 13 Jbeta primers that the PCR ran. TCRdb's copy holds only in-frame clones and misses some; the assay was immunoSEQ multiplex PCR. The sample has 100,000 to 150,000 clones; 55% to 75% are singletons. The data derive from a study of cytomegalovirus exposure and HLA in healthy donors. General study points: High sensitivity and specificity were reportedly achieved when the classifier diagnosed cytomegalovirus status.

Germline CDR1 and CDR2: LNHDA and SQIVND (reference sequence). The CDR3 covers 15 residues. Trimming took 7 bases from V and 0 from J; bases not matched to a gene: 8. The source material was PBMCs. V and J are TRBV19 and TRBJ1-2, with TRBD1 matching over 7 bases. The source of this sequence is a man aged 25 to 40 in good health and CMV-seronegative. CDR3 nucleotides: TGTGCCAGTATTAGACAGGGAGGAACTAACTATGGCTACACCTTC. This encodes CASIRQGGTNYGYTF.